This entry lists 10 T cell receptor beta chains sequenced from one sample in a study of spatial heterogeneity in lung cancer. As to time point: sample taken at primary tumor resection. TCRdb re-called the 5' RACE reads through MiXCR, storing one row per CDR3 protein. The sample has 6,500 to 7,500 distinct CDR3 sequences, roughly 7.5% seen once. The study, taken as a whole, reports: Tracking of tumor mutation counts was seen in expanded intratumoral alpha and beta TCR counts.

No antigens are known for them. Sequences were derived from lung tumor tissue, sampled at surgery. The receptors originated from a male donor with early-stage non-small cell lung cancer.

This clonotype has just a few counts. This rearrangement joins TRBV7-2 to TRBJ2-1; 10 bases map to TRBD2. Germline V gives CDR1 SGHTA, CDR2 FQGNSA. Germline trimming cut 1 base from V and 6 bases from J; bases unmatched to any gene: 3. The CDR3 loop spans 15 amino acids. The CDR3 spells CASSLDLAGANEQFF. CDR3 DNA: TGTGCCAGCAGCTTAGACCTAGCGGGAGCCAATGAGCAGTTCTTC.

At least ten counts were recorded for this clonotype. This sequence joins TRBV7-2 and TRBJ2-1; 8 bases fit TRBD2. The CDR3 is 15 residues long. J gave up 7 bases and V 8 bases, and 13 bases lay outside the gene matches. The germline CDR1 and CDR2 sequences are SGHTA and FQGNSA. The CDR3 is CASRPPGTSGNEQFF. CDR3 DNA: TGTGCCAGCCGACCCCCCGGTACTAGCGGAAATGAGCAGTTCTTC. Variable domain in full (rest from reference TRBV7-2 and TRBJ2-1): GAGVSQSPSNKVTEKGKDVELRCDPISGHTALYWYRQSLGQGLEFLIYFQGNSAPDKSGLPSDRFSAERTGGSVSTLTIQRTQQEDSAVYLCASRPPGTSGNEQFFGPGTRLTVL.

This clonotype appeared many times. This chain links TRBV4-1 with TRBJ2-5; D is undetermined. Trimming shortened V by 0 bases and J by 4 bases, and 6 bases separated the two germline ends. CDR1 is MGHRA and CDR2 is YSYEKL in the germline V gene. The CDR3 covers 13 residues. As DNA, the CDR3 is TGCGCCAGCAGCCAAGATCCTCGAGAGACCCAGTACTTC. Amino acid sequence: CASSQDPRETQYF.

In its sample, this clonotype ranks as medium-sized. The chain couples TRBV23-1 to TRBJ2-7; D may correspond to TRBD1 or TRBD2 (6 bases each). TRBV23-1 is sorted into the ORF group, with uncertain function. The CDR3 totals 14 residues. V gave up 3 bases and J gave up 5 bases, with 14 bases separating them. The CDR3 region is CASSQIPGADEQYF. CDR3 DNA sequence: TGCGCCAGCAGTCAGATCCCGGGGGCGGACGAGCAGTACTTC.

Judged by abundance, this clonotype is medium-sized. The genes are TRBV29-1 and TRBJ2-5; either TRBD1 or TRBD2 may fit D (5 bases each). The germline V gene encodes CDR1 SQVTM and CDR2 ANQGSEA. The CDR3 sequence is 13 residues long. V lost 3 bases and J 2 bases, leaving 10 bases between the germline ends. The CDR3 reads CSVDGTDQETQYF. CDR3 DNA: TGCAGCGTTGACGGGACGGATCAAGAGACCCAGTACTTC. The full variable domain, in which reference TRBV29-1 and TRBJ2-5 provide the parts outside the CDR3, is SAVISQKPSRDICQRGTSLTIQCQVDSQVTMMFWYRQQPGQSLTLIATANQGSEATYESGFVIDKFPISRPNLTFSTLTVSNMSPEDSSIYLCSVDGTDQETQYFGPGTRLLVL.

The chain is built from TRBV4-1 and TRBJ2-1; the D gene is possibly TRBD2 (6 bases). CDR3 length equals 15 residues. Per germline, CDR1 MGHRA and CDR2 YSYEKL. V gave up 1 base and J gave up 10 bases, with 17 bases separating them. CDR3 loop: CASSQGRRERREQFF. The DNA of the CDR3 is TGCGCCAGCAGCCAAGGGCGCCGGGAGCGGAGGGAGCAGTTCTTC.

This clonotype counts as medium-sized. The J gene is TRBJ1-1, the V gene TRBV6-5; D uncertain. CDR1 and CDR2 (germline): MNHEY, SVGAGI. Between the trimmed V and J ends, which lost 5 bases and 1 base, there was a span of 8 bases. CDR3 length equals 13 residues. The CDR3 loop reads CASSLQENTEAFF. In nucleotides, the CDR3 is TGTGCCAGCAGTCTCCAGGAGAACACTGAAGCTTTCTTT.

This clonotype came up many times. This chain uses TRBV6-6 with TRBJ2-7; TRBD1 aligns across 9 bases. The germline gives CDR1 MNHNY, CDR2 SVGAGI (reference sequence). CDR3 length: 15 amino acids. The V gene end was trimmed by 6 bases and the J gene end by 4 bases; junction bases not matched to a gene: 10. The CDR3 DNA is TGTGCCAGCAGGGGTCGGGGACAGGGAGGATACGAGCAGTACTTC. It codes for CASRGRGQGGYEQYF.

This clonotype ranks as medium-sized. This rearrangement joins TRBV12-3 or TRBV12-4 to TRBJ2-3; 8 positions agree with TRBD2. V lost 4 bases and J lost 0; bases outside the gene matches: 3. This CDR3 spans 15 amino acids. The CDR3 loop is CASSSLAGSTDTQYF. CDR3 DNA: TGTGCCAGCAGTTCGTTAGCGGGGAGCACAGATACGCAGTATTTT.

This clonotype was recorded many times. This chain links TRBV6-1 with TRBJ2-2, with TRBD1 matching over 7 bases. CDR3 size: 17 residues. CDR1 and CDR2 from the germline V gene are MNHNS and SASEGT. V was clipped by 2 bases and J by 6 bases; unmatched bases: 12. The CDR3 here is CASSELPPGQFAGELFF. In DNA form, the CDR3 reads TGTGCCAGCAGTGAACTCCCCCCGGGACAGTTTGCCGGGGAGCTGTTTTTT.